What follows are 31 T cell receptor beta chains derived from one specimen sequenced in a study of PD-1 blockade in mismatch repair-deficient tumors. Produced via immunoSEQ multiplex PCR; TCRdb's table is partial and in-frame only. The sample lists around 38,000 clones, around 79% seen once, with 20% to 25% in the top ten. The input for sequencing was peripheral blood, taken 4 weeks after starting pembrolizumab. Every receptor here comes from an adult with mismatch repair-deficient cancer.

V is TRBV7-9 and J is TRBJ2-3, with TRBD2 identical over 8 bases. Trimming at V came to 5 bases and at J to 4 bases, leaving 14 bases not matched to a gene. Germline CDR1 SEHNR, CDR2 FQNEAQ (reference sequence). The CDR3 contains 17 residues. The CDR3 nucleotides are TGTGCCAGCAGCCCCCGGGGTAGCGGGACAAAGGCAGATACGCAGTATTTT. It yields the protein CASSPRGSGTKADTQYF.

This clone was seen a handful of times. The chain uses TRBV9 and TRBJ2-5; 13 bases align to TRBD2. Germline CDR1 and CDR2: SGDLS and YYNGEE. Trimming took 0 bases from V and 9 from J; bases not matched to a gene: 2. The CDR3 has 14 amino acids. The CDR3 DNA reads TGTGCCAGCAGCGTAGGACTAGCGGGAGGTCCCCAGTACTTC. The encoded protein is CASSVGLAGGPQYF.

J is TRBJ1-5 and V is TRBV19, with TRBD1 identical over 7 bases. CDR3 size: 18 residues. Germline V gene sequence: CDR1 LNHDA, CDR2 SQIVND (reference sequence). Trimming at V came to 1 base and at J to 4 bases, leaving 13 bases not matched to a gene. CDR3 loop: CASSIGLAGGRLNQPQHF. The CDR3, as DNA: TGTGCCAGTAGTATAGGATTGGCAGGGGGTCGATTGAATCAGCCCCAGCATTTT.

The V call is TRBV5-1, the J call TRBJ2-1; D possibly matches TRBD1 or TRBD2 (5 bases each). CDR1 is SGHRS and CDR2 is YFSETQ in the germline V gene. V was shortened by 4 bases and J by 2 bases, with 13 bases between the two germline ends. The CDR3 sequence is 15 residues long. The CDR3 spells CASSPGRQTYNEQFF. CDR3 DNA: TGCGCCAGCAGCCCGGGACGGCAAACCTACAATGAGCAGTTCTTC.

CDR3 amino acids: CAWRLAGVNEQFF. CDR3 DNA sequence: TGTGCCTGGAGGCTAGCGGGAGTTAATGAGCAGTTCTTC. The genes are TRBV30 and TRBJ2-1; 10 bases align to TRBD2. CDR1 is GTSNPN, CDR2 SVGIG, per germline (reference sequence). Losses at the gene ends were 3 bases for V and 7 bases for J; bases not matched to a gene: 3. The CDR3 sequence is 13 residues long.

The DNA for the CDR3 is TGTGCCAGCAGTCCCGCCTTAGGACAGGGGAAAGGCTACACCTTC. It codes for CASSPALGQGKGYTF. The rearrangement joins TRBV28 to TRBJ1-2; 9 bases line up with TRBD1. CDR3 length: 15 amino acids. Unmatched junction bases numbered 12, after V lost 5 bases and J lost 8 bases. Germline-derived CDR1 and CDR2 are MDHEN and SYDVKM.

This clone was counted a few times. The chain has TRBV6-1 and TRBJ2-1; D not certain. Germline CDR1 MNHNS, CDR2 SASEGT. This CDR3 has 10 residues. Trimming took 4 bases from V and 12 from J, leaving 7 bases between them. In DNA, the CDR3 is TGTGCCAGCAGTGTGGTGGTGCAGTTCTTC. Translating it yields CASSVVVQFF.

The chain joins TRBV5-6 to TRBJ2-4, with 7 bases matching TRBD1. The CDR3 consists of 14 residues. The trim removed 4 bases at V and 6 bases at J, leaving 7 bases unmatched. Germline V CDR1 and CDR2: SGHDT, YYEEEE. The CDR3 DNA reads as TGTGCCAGCAGCACCGGACAGGTTCCAAACATTCAGTACTTC. It specifies CASSTGQVPNIQYF.

This chain connects TRBV28 to TRBJ2-7; unclear D gene. CDR1 is MDHEN, CDR2 SYDVKM, per germline. V was trimmed by 1 base and J by 0 bases, leaving 19 bases between them. The CDR3 sequence is 18 residues long. CDR3 residues: CASSLLWPTPRSSYEQYF. The CDR3 DNA reads as TGTGCCAGCAGTTTATTGTGGCCGACACCTAGGAGCTCCTACGAGCAGTACTTC.

The chain recombines TRBV7-9 with TRBJ1-1, with no clear D. Trimming left V 3 bases short and J 5 bases short, with 7 bases between. This CDR3 contains 12 residues. Germline CDR1 reads SEHNR; CDR2 reads FQNEAQ (reference sequence). The CDR3 bases are TGTGCCAGCAGCTTGACGGGTACTGAAGCTTTCTTT. This codes for CASSLTGTEAFF.

This clone was seen just once. This sequence joins TRBV15 and TRBJ2-7; D is uncertain. CDR1 is LNHNV, CDR2 YYDKDF, per germline (reference sequence). Trimming stripped 5 bases from V and 1 base from J, with 9 bases between. The length of the CDR3 is 13 residues. CDR3 region: CATSVAESYEQYF. The DNA of the CDR3 is TGTGCCACCAGCGTCGCGGAGTCCTACGAGCAGTACTTC.

The V gene is TRBV7-8, the J gene TRBJ2-7; D unclear. V was trimmed by 2 bases and J by 3 bases, leaving 14 bases between them. Germline CDR1 and CDR2: SGHVS and FQNEAQ. The CDR3 has 15 residues. The CDR3 DNA reads TGTGCCAGCAGCTTAAGCGACGGGCCGGACTACGAGCAGTACTTC. Protein sequence: CASSLSDGPDYEQYF.

This rearrangement joins TRBV4-3 to TRBJ1-2; no clear D. In germline, CDR1 is LGHNA, CDR2 YSLEER. CDR3 length: 14 amino acids. Trimming took off 0 bases at V and 7 bases at J, with 12 bases between the two ends. CDR3: CASSQDPGFFGYTF. CDR3 nucleotide sequence: TGCGCCAGCAGCCAAGACCCGGGTTTCTTTGGCTACACCTTC.

The gene calls are TRBV4-3 and TRBJ2-1; 9 nucleotides match TRBD2. Germline V gene sequence: CDR1 LGHNA, CDR2 YSLEER. This CDR3 is built from 16 residues. J was trimmed by 0 bases and V by 3 bases; bases with no gene match: 3. In DNA form, the CDR3 reads TGCGCCAGCAGCCAGGTTAGCGGGAGCTCCTACAATGAGCAGTTCTTC. Translated: CASSQVSGSSYNEQFF.

V gene TRBV4-1 combines with J gene TRBJ1-1; 10 bases agree with TRBD1. With 7 bases clipped from V and 5 bases from J, the junction kept 19 bases outside the gene matches. CDR3 length equals 18 residues. Germline assignment: CDR1 MGHRA and CDR2 YSYEKL. The CDR3 sequence is CASNIRGQGGEERTEAFF. The DNA for the CDR3 is TGCGCCAGCAACATACGTGGACAGGGGGGCGAGGAAAGGACTGAAGCTTTCTTT.

The V gene is TRBV2, the J gene TRBJ1-1; no clear D. The CDR3 is made up of 12 amino acids. CDR1 and CDR2 from the germline V gene are SNHLY and FYNNEI. V was shortened by 6 bases and J by 7 bases, with 12 bases between the two germline ends. CDR3 sequence: CASRTSLREAFF. The CDR3 bases are TGTGCCAGCAGAACTAGCCTCCGTGAAGCTTTCTTT.

This clone came up a few times. V is TRBV19 and J is TRBJ1-5, with D possibly matching TRBD1 (5 bases). Trimming took off 3 bases at V and 7 bases at J, with 13 bases between the two ends. The length of the CDR3 is 14 residues. Per the germline V gene, CDR1 is LNHDA and CDR2 is SQIVND (reference sequence). CDR3 in DNA: TGTGCCAGTAGTATTGATGGTAGGGGCCAGCCCCAGCATTTT. It translates to CASSIDGRGQPQHF.

The rearrangement links TRBV6-1 to TRBJ2-5; 8 nucleotides line up with TRBD2. The CDR3 spans 15 residues. CDR1 is MNHNS, CDR2 SASEGT, per germline. J lost 3 bases, V lost 8 bases, and 11 bases had no gene match. In nucleotides, the CDR3 is TGTGCCAGCGGTTTGTATTTACTAGCGGAAGAGACCCAGTACTTC. Amino acid sequence: CASGLYLLAEETQYF.

The chain employs TRBV19 and TRBJ2-7; the match to TRBD1 covers 8 bases. The CDR3 is 14 residues long. V lost 5 bases to trimming and J lost 2 bases; unmatched junction nucleotides: 5. CDR1 is LNHDA, CDR2 SQIVND, per germline (reference sequence). CDR3 bases: TGTGCCAGTAGTCACGGGACAGGCCCCTACGAGCAGTACTTC. Translating it yields CASSHGTGPYEQYF.

This clone was counted a few times. The chain carries TRBV10-2 and TRBJ2-7, with D tentatively TRBD2 (6 bases). CDR1 and CDR2 (germline): WSHSY, SAAADI. The CDR3 runs 15 residues. V dropped 8 bases and J dropped 4 bases, with 21 bases sitting between them. In DNA, the CDR3 is TGCGCCAGCGGAAATTGGGGGGACGCAACATACGAGCAGTACTTC. Amino acids: CASGNWGDATYEQYF.

V is TRBV4-1 and J is TRBJ2-2; no clear D gene. This CDR3 is built from 13 residues. Germline V CDR1 and CDR2: MGHRA, YSYEKL. V was trimmed by 2 bases and J by 11 bases, leaving 12 bases between them. CDR3 residues: CASSQLSGRELFF. CDR3 nucleotide sequence: TGCGCCAGCAGCCAATTATCGGGCCGAGAGCTGTTTTTT.

V gene TRBV9 combines with J gene TRBJ2-5; possible D gene TRBD1, 5 bases. Deletions cut 6 bases from V and 0 bases from J, with 6 bases between. Germline V lookup: CDR1 SGDLS, CDR2 YYNGEE. The length of the CDR3 is 12 residues. The CDR3 DNA reads as TGTGCCAGCAAAGGGGACCAAGAGACCCAGTACTTC. Amino acids: CASKGDQETQYF. The full variable domain, completed using reference TRBV9 and TRBJ2-5, is DSGVTQTPKHLITATGQRVTLRCSPRSGDLSVYWYQQSLDQGLQFLIQYYNGEERAKGNILERFSAQQFPDLHSELNLSSLELGDSALYFCASKGDQETQYFGPGTRLLVL.

This clone was counted only a few times. This chain links TRBV2 with TRBJ1-5; unclear D gene. Germline assignment: CDR1 SNHLY and CDR2 FYNNEI. The CDR3 extends over 14 amino acids. V was trimmed by 8 bases and J by 7 bases, leaving 18 bases between them. CDR3 in DNA: TGTGCCAGCGGGCGAGACACCCGGGAGCAGCCCCAGCATTTT. Translation: CASGRDTREQPQHF. Looking up the rest from reference TRBV2 and TRBJ1-5 gives the full variable domain: EPEVTQTPSHQVTQMGQEVILRCVPISNHLYFYWYRQILGQKVEFLVSFYNNEISEKSEIFDDQFSVERPDGSNFTLKIRSTKLEDSAMYFCASGRDTREQPQHFGDGTRLSIL.

The chain uses TRBV9 and TRBJ1-3; D is possibly TRBD1 (5 bases). The CDR3 length is 14 residues. V shed 4 bases and J shed 4 bases, with 12 bases lying between them. Germline CDR1 reads SGDLS; CDR2 reads YYNGEE. As DNA, the CDR3 is TGTGCCAGCAGCCCACAGGTGGCGGGAAACACCATATATTTT. Protein product: CASSPQVAGNTIYF. Full variable domain (rest looked up from reference TRBV9 and TRBJ1-3): DSGVTQTPKHLITATGQRVTLRCSPRSGDLSVYWYQQSLDQGLQFLIQYYNGEERAKGNILERFSAQQFPDLHSELNLSSLELGDSALYFCASSPQVAGNTIYFGEGSWLTVV.

This chain joins TRBV6-6 and TRBJ2-5; possible D gene TRBD1, 7 bases. Germline lookup yields CDR1 MNHNY and CDR2 SVGAGI (reference sequence). CDR3 length: 15 amino acids. With 0 bases removed from V and 5 bases from J, the gap between germline ends came to 13 bases. The CDR3 loop is CASSYSRGVGETQYF. CDR3 sequence (DNA): TGTGCCAGCAGTTACTCCAGGGGGGTCGGGGAGACCCAGTACTTC.

This clone showed up just a few times. This chain links TRBV21-1 with TRBJ1-2. TRBV21-1 is listed as a pseudogene. CDR3 length: 11 amino acids. The CDR3 bases are TGTGCCGGGGACGGGACCTATGGCTACACCTTC. It is translated as CAGDGTYGYTF.

This sequence joins TRBV5-1 and TRBJ2-5, with D perhaps being TRBD1 or TRBD2 (6 bases each). The germline CDR1 and CDR2 sequences are SGHRS and YFSETQ. With 5 bases removed from V and 4 bases from J, the gap between germline ends came to 9 bases. CDR3 length: 12 residues. The CDR3 protein is CASRGGGETQYF. In DNA, the CDR3 is TGCGCCAGCAGAGGAGGGGGAGAGACCCAGTACTTC. Based on the CDR3 plus reference TRBV5-1 and TRBJ2-5, the full variable domain is KAGVTQTPRYLIKTRGQQVTLSCSPISGHRSVSWYQQTPGQGLQFLFEYFSETQRNKGNFPGRFSGRQFSNSRSEMNVSTLELGDSALYLCASRGGGETQYFGPGTRLLVL.

The chain uses TRBV11-3 and TRBJ2-7; D is possibly TRBD1 (5 bases). The CDR3 is 14 amino acids. V dropped 3 bases and J dropped 2 bases, with 11 bases sitting between them. CDR1 and CDR2 (germline): SGHNT, YENEEA. CDR3 DNA sequence: TGTGCCAGCAGCTTGGGGCCCTTAACCTACGAGCAGTACTTC. Residues: CASSLGPLTYEQYF. The full variable domain, completed using reference TRBV11-3 and TRBJ2-7, is EAGVVQSPRYKIIEKKQPVAFWCNPISGHNTLYWYLQNLGQGPELLIRYENEEAVDDSQLPKDRFSAERLKGVDSTLKIQPAELGDSAVYLCASSLGPLTYEQYFGPGTRLTVT.

V and J are TRBV4-2 and TRBJ2-7; the match to TRBD2 covers 7 bases. CDR1 and CDR2 (germline): LGHNA, YNFKEQ. Trimming cost V 0 bases and J 3 bases; bases outside gene matches: 8. This CDR3 comprises 16 residues. DNA of the CDR3: TGTGCCAGCAGCCAAGATCACGGGCGGGAGCACTACGAGCAGTACTTC. Amino acid sequence: CASSQDHGREHYEQYF.

The V call is TRBV18, the J call TRBJ2-7, with 7 bases aligning to TRBD1. Germline V gene lookup returns CDR1 KGHSH and CDR2 LQKENI. Trimming removed 3 bases from V and 2 bases from J; junction bases left unmatched: 10. The CDR3 covers 16 residues. The CDR3 region has the DNA TGTGCCAGCTCACCTATACCGGGACAGAAGACCTACGAGCAGTACTTC. Residues: CASSPIPGQKTYEQYF.

The chain is built from TRBV9 and TRBJ1-5; 7 nucleotides align to TRBD1. V lost 4 bases to trimming and J lost 1 base; unmatched junction nucleotides: 2. The CDR3 is 14 residues long. Germline CDR1 reads SGDLS; CDR2 reads YYNGEE. The CDR3 DNA follows: TGTGCCAGCAGCCCAGGGGGGAGCAATCAGCCCCAGCATTTT. This translates into CASSPGGSNQPQHF.